This T cell receptor beta chain was captured in a study of shared clonotypes between healthy human individuals. Here immunoSEQ multiplex PCR was the method, and the copy in TCRdb shows in-frame clones only, minus some. This sample yields about 2 million clones, of which roughly 94% are seen a single time; 1.1% belongs to the top ten. This clone has more than one count but fewer than ten. Its matching antigen is unknown. Points from the study as a whole: Shared clonotypes: about 5.3% naive CD4, around 3.7% naive CD8, roughly 2.2% memory CD4, approximately 0.37% memory CD8. Limited genetic and exposure-history diversity came from having few donors. Even with large depth, rarefaction showed that sorted-subset sequencing was incomplete.

Germline CDR1 and CDR2: MNHNS and SASEGT. This CDR3 region has 15 residues. The V and J ends lost 7 bases and 3 bases, in that order; junction bases with no gene match: 3. Naive CD8 isolation took CD45RO-negative cells positively selected for CCR7 and excluded terminally differentiated effector memory CD45RA+ cells. Sample: naive CD8+ T cells sorted from blood. The sequence was obtained from a man aged 18 to 30 in good health. The chain employs TRBV6-1 and TRBJ2-7; the match to TRBD2 covers 16 bases. The CDR3 reads CASMGLAGGYYEQYF. The CDR3 DNA sequence: TGTGCCAGCATGGGACTAGCGGGGGGGTACTACGAGCAGTACTTC.